This is a list of T cell receptor beta chains from one sample in a study of OX40 agonist ivuxolimab in advanced cancers. The assay was immunoSEQ multiplex PCR, and TCRdb's table has in-frame clones only and misses some. Among tens of thousands of clones listed, less than 95% were seen once. The specimen was CD4+ or CD8+ T cells sorted from blood, collected in a trial of the OX40 agonist ivuxolimab. These receptors all stem from an adult with an advanced solid tumor such as melanoma, head and neck, liver or kidney cancer. Each CDR3 is given with its conserved first and last residue. The D gene is left open where the match is weak. Rows may omit the clone size; those that give it use once, few, many or a size class.

j_call	clone_size	v_call	d_call	cdr3_aa	cdr3_nt
TRBJ2-5	-	TRBV7-9	-	CASSRGRHETQYF	TGTGCCAGCAGCCGCGGGCGTCACGAGACCCAGTACTTC
TRBJ2-1	-	TRBV7-6	TRBD2	CASSLARGGRSPDEQFF	TGTGCCAGCAGCTTAGCGCGGGGCGGGAGGTCTCCTGATGAGCAGTTCTTC
TRBJ2-1	-	TRBV7-8	TRBD2	CASSQLGWREGLNEQFF	TGTGCCAGCAGCCAGCTGGGTTGGCGGGAGGGCCTCAATGAGCAGTTCTTC
TRBJ2-7	once	TRBV11-2	TRBD2	CASSLERGTSGLYEQYF	TGTGCCAGCAGCTTAGAGAGAGGGACTAGCGGGCTCTACGAGCAGTACTTC
TRBJ2-1	-	TRBV11-3	TRBD2	CASSLDPSGRANEQFF	TGTGCCAGCAGCTTAGATCCTAGCGGGAGAGCCAATGAGCAGTTCTTC
TRBJ1-1	-	TRBV25-1	-	CASSAGGNTEAFF	TGTGCCAGCAGTGCGGGGGGGAACACTGAAGCTTTCTTT
TRBJ2-3	-	TRBV5-4	-	CASSLGLVTDF	TGTGCCAGCAGCTTGGGGCTAGTAACGGATTTT
TRBJ2-3	-	TRBV6-1	-	CASSEGDTSTDTQYF	TGTGCCAGCAGTGAAGGGGACACCTCCACAGATACGCAGTATTTT
TRBJ2-1	-	TRBV29-1	TRBD2	CSVALAGVSEQFF	TGCAGCGTTGCTCTAGCGGGAGTGAGTGAGCAGTTCTTC
TRBJ2-3	-	TRBV9	TRBD2	CASSVSGSGTDTQYF	TGTGCCAGCAGCGTTAGCGGGAGCGGCACAGATACGCAGTATTTT
TRBJ1-5	-	TRBV12-5	-	CASGLGTQPQHF	TGTGCTAGTGGTCTCGGGACTCAGCCCCAGCATTTT
TRBJ1-1	-	TRBV18	-	CASSPGNTEAFF	TGTGCCAGCTCACCGGGGAACACTGAAGCTTTCTTT
TRBJ2-3	-	TRBV9	TRBD2	CASSVGGTSGSSGTDTQYF	TGTGCCAGCAGCGTAGGCGGGACTAGCGGGAGCTCTGGCACAGATACGCAGTATTTT
TRBJ2-6	-	TRBV14	-	CASSQATPGANVLTF	TGTGCCAGCAGCCAAGCTACCCCTGGGGCCAACGTCCTGACTTTC
TRBJ2-2	-	TRBV6-5	TRBD1	CASSPQGGAGELFF	TGTGCCAGCAGTCCACAGGGGGGAGCCGGGGAGCTGTTTTTT
TRBJ2-1	-	TRBV7-9	-	CASSPLESGSEQFF	TGTGCCAGCAGTCCGTTAGAAAGTGGGAGTGAGCAGTTCTTC
TRBJ2-7	-	TRBV19	-	CASKVERQSYEQYF	TGTGCCAGTAAGGTCGAGCGGCAATCCTACGAGCAGTACTTC
TRBJ2-7	-	TRBV5-4	-	CASSLRVGLYSYEQYF	TGTGCCAGCAGCTTAAGGGTCGGCCTATACTCCTACGAGCAGTACTTC
TRBJ2-1	once	TRBV4-3	TRBD2	CASSLRAGLGNYNEQFF	TGCGCCAGCAGCCTAAGGGCGGGACTAGGTAACTACAATGAGCAGTTCTTC
TRBJ2-3	-	TRBV14	-	CASSLFDGTSTDTQYF	TGTGCCAGCAGCCTATTCGACGGTACTAGCACAGATACGCAGTATTTT
TRBJ1-5	-	TRBV5-5	TRBD1	CASSLMWTGVVQPQHF	TGTGCCAGCAGCTTGATGTGGACAGGGGTGGTACAGCCCCAGCATTTT
TRBJ1-5	-	TRBV13	-	CASRDRYSNQPQHF	TGTGCCAGCAGGGACAGATATAGCAATCAGCCCCAGCATTTT
TRBJ2-7	-	TRBV4-2	-	CASSQDATATLVSYEQYF	TGTGCCAGCAGCCAAGATGCAACAGCAACCCTAGTGTCCTACGAGCAGTACTTC
TRBJ2-7	-	TRBV7-8	TRBD1	CASSSRDRGHYEQYF	TGTGCCAGCAGCTCAAGGGACAGGGGGCACTACGAGCAGTACTTC
TRBJ2-5	-	TRBV2	TRBD2	CASSPRLAGPQETQYF	TGTGCCAGCAGTCCCAGACTAGCGGGGCCTCAAGAGACCCAGTACTTC
TRBJ2-7	-	TRBV14	-	CASSQDFGDYEQYF	TGTGCCAGCAGCCAAGATTTTGGAGACTACGAGCAGTACTTC
TRBJ2-2	-	TRBV12-1	-	CAKGAGLAGGGTGELFF	TGTGCAAAAGGCGCCGGGCTAGCGGGCGGGGGCACCGGGGAGCTGTTTTTT
TRBJ2-5	-	TRBV7-6	-	CASSPHGLRSLETQYF	TGTGCCAGCAGCCCCCACGGGTTACGGTCATTAGAGACCCAGTACTTC
TRBJ1-2	-	TRBV6-9	-	CASSYNGLSEYTF	TGTGCCAGCAGTTATAACGGACTCTCGGAATACACCTTC
TRBJ2-7	-	TRBV7-2	TRBD2	CASSLMTSGSGEQYF	TGTGCCAGCAGCCTCATGACTAGCGGGAGCGGCGAGCAGTACTTC
TRBJ2-2	-	TRBV28	TRBD1	CASRGTDPNTGELFF	TGTGCCAGCAGGGGGACAGACCCAAACACCGGGGAGCTGTTTTTT
TRBJ1-4	-	TRBV6-6	-	CASSSGEATNEKLFF	TGTGCCAGCAGTTCGGGAGAAGCAACTAATGAAAAACTGTTTTTT
TRBJ2-7	-	TRBV5-6	TRBD2	CASSLAASGYYEQYF	TGTGCCAGCAGCTTGGCGGCTAGCGGTTACTACGAGCAGTACTTC
TRBJ2-2	once	TRBV19	TRBD2	CASSRTSGNTGELFF	TGTGCCAGTAGTAGGACTAGCGGGAACACCGGGGAGCTGTTTTTT
TRBJ2-1	-	TRBV5-4	TRBD1	CASTVPTGGSNEQFF	TGTGCCAGCACCGTACCGACAGGGGGCTCAAATGAGCAGTTCTTC
TRBJ1-5	-	TRBV27	TRBD1	CASSQRTGYQPQHF	TGTGCCAGCAGTCAACGGACAGGATATCAGCCCCAGCATTTT
TRBJ2-1	-	TRBV7-9	TRBD2	CASRLIRGRRYNEQFF	TGTGCCAGCAGACTAATTCGCGGGAGAAGGTACAATGAGCAGTTCTTC
TRBJ2-2	-	TRBV29-1	-	CSVRQGSTGELFF	TGCAGCGTTCGCCAGGGGTCCACCGGGGAGCTGTTTTTT
TRBJ1-5	-	TRBV4-1	-	CASSQDPWGNQPQHF	TGCGCCAGCAGCCAAGATCCCTGGGGCAATCAGCCCCAGCATTTT
TRBJ1-1	few	TRBV20-1	-	CSAALEAEAFF	TGCAGTGCGGCCCTAGAGGCTGAAGCTTTCTTT